This T cell receptor beta chain is from a study of blood T cell repertoires in COVID-19. Background on the study: Collection of acute and convalescent COVID-19 samples took place in the United States, Italy and Spain.

The CDR3 length is 14 residues. V was cut by 7 bases and J by 4 bases, with 16 bases left in between. Germline values: CDR1 SNHLY, CDR2 FYNNEI. Under the authors' procedure: Using reference gene primer amplification, nucleated cell counts were estimated. The repertoire was sequenced with immunoSEQ multiplex PCR; TCRdb's copy has only in-frame clones and lacks some. V and J calls and clone size follow that table, whereas D and trimming were derived from the DNA. The sample lists about 120,000 clones, 79% seen once, with 30% to 45% in the top ten. The specimen sequenced was peripheral blood. The sequence came from a man aged 35-49 years with active or convalescent COVID-19. This chain joins TRBV2 and TRBJ1-2; D remains ambiguous. The CDR3 loop is CASTVDKIGYGYTF. Here the CDR3 DNA reads TGTGCCAGCACAGTTGACAAAATCGGCTATGGCTACACCTTC.